This TCR beta chain was identified in a study of T-cell reconstitution after alpha-beta-depleted transplantation in children. Germline V gene data show CDR1 as DFQATT and CDR2 as SNEGSKA (reference sequence). There are 14 residues in the CDR3. V trimming: 5 bases; J trimming: 2 bases; junction bases outside the gene matches: 2. This clonotype was counted at least ten times. Unique molecular identifiers were used to barcode this TCRbeta library. Via MiXCR, TCRdb re-called the PCR reads, giving one row per CDR3 protein. Counted here are hundreds of thousands of distinct CDR3 sequences, around 17% occurring once; the ten biggest clones make up approximately 1%.

The sample in question was PBMCs from the stem cell graft donor, obtained from the stem cell graft. The clonotype originates from a human donor who donated a stem cell graft to a child with acute myeloid leukemia. The chain carries TRBV20-1 and TRBJ2-3; 12 bases map to TRBD2. The DNA of the CDR3 is TGCAGTGCTGGACTAGCGGGACTCACAGATACGCAGTATTTT. It encodes CSAGLAGLTDTQYF.